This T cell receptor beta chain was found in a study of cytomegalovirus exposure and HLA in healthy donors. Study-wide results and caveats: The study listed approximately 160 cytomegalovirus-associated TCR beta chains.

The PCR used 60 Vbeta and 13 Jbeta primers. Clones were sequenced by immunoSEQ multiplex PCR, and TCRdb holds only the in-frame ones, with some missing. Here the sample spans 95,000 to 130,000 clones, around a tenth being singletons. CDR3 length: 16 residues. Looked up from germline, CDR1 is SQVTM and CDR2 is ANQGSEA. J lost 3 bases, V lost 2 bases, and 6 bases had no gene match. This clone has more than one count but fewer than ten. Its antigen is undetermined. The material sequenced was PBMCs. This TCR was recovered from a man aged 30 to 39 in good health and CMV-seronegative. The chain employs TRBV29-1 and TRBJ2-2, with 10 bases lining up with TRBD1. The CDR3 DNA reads TGCAGCGTTGAAACCGGGACAGGGGAGGACACCGGGGAGCTGTTTTTT. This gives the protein CSVETGTGEDTGELFF.